The 29 T cell receptor beta chains below all came from one sample that was sequenced in a study of shared clonotypes between healthy human individuals (dated by TCRdb to the early 2020s). The library was obtained by the immunoSEQ multiplex PCR assay. The clones in this table, taken by TCRdb from immuneACCESS, are in-frame only. Not every clone is retained; where verified, under half of the shortfall comes from an unresolved V gene, and the cause of the rest is unknown. This sample has 300,000 to 400,000 clones in its table, and more than 75% of those were observed once. The top ten hold 15% to 20% of the sample. The sample consisted of memory CD8+ T cells sorted from blood. The cell subset or site tag for this specimen amounts to: CD45RO+ cells pooled with CCR7-negative TemRA cells. The receptors come from a man aged 18 to 29 in good health.

The chain uses TRBV5-8 and TRBJ1-5; tentative D call: TRBD1 (6 bases). This CDR3 has 12 amino acids. V lost 2 bases, J lost 7 bases, and 7 bases lay in between. CDR1 is SGHTS and CDR2 is YDEGEE in the germline V gene. This CDR3 is CASSFTGQPQHF. Written as DNA, the CDR3 is TGTGCCAGCAGCTTCACAGGGCAGCCCCAGCATTTT.

The sample holds many counts of this clone. The chain recombines TRBV9 with TRBJ2-2; D not resolved. V lost 4 bases to trimming and J lost 8 bases, with 9 bases between them. The CDR3 spans 12 residues. From germline, CDR1 is SGDLS and CDR2 YYNGEE. DNA of the CDR3: TGTGCCAGCAGCAGCACGTCAGGGGAGCTGTTTTTT. It codes for CASSSTSGELFF. Based on the CDR3 plus reference TRBV9 and TRBJ2-2, the full variable domain is DSGVTQTPKHLITATGQRVTLRCSPRSGDLSVYWYQQSLDQGLQFLIQYYNGEERAKGNILERFSAQQFPDLHSELNLSSLELGDSALYFCASSSTSGELFFGEGSRLTVL.

The chain combines TRBV7-9 with TRBJ2-7; no definite D call. Trimming removed 6 bases at V and 2 bases at J, with 20 bases between. The CDR3 is 16 residues long. Germline V lookup: CDR1 SEHNR, CDR2 FQNEAQ (reference sequence). Here the CDR3 reads CASSFSPQTLTYEQYF. The CDR3 DNA sequence: TGTGCCAGCAGTTTTAGCCCCCAGACCCTTACCTACGAGCAGTACTTC.

CDR3: CASSDPGGSSADTQYF. CDR3 nucleotide sequence: TGTGCCAGCAGTGATCCGGGCGGGAGTAGTGCAGATACGCAGTATTTT. The rearrangement joins TRBV2 to TRBJ2-3; 7 bases are a match to TRBD2. Germline assignment: CDR1 SNHLY and CDR2 FYNNEI. V trimming: 3 bases; J trimming: 4 bases; junction bases outside the gene matches: 10. The CDR3 loop spans 16 amino acids.

V is TRBV5-4 and J is TRBJ1-2, with no clear D. Trimming removed 2 bases from V and 8 bases from J, with 10 bases in between. Germline CDR1 reads SGHNT; CDR2 reads YYREEE (reference sequence). This CDR3 has 12 amino acids. This CDR3 reads CASSLAYGGYTF. The CDR3 nucleotides are TGTGCCAGCAGCTTAGCTTATGGAGGCTACACCTTC.

The V and J genes are TRBV30 and TRBJ1-3, with unresolved D. CDR1 and CDR2 (germline): GTSNPN, SVGIG (reference sequence). The CDR3 totals 12 residues. The V end lost 0 bases, the J end lost 3 bases, and 3 bases lay between the germline ends. In DNA, the CDR3 is TGTGCCTGGAGTGTTTTTGGAAACACCATATATTTT. Translated: CAWSVFGNTIYF.

The V and J genes are TRBV28 and TRBJ2-7; tentative D call: TRBD2 (5 bases). Germline CDR1 and CDR2: MDHEN and SYDVKM. Trimming took 3 bases from V and 6 from J, leaving 12 bases between them. The CDR3 consists of 13 residues. The CDR3 sequence is CASSFRRAGEQYF. The CDR3 region has the DNA TGTGCCAGCAGTTTTCGTAGGGCGGGCGAGCAGTACTTC.

The chain uses TRBV2 and TRBJ1-1, with TRBD1 matching 9 bases. Germline lookup yields CDR1 SNHLY and CDR2 FYNNEI. CDR3 length: 14 amino acids. V shed 7 bases, J shed 5 bases, and the junction held 8 bases outside the gene matches. This CDR3 reads CASTETGGWTEAFF. As DNA, the CDR3 is TGTGCCAGCACCGAGACAGGGGGTTGGACTGAAGCTTTCTTT.

The chain recombines TRBV4-3 with TRBJ2-7; 9 positions match TRBD2. Germline lookup yields CDR1 LGHNA and CDR2 YSLEER. The CDR3 totals 16 residues. V dropped 0 bases and J dropped 5; count of bases not matched to a gene: 8. The chain's CDR3 is CASSQDLREGLHEQYF. DNA for the CDR3: TGCGCCAGCAGCCAAGATCTGCGGGAGGGCCTACACGAGCAGTACTTC.

The chain combines TRBV5-1 with TRBJ1-6; D is possibly TRBD1 (6 bases). This CDR3 has 14 amino acids. CDR1 is SGHRS, CDR2 YFSETQ, per germline. Deletions cut 0 bases from V and 7 bases from J, with 8 bases between. In DNA form, the CDR3 reads TGCGCCAGCAGCTTGGAACAGGGCAATTCACCCCTCCACTTT. This gives the protein CASSLEQGNSPLHF.

This sequence joins TRBV9 and TRBJ1-6; weak D call: TRBD1 (5 bases). V dropped 0 bases and J dropped 7 bases, with 11 bases sitting between them. The CDR3 runs to 15 residues. Germline CDR1 is SGDLS and CDR2 is YYNGEE. The DNA for the CDR3 is TGTGCCAGCAGCGTAGAGGAGGGGAGAAATTCACCCCTCCACTTT. Amino acids: CASSVEEGRNSPLHF.

This chain uses TRBV5-4 with TRBJ2-3, with 8 bases fitting TRBD2. Germline assignment: CDR1 SGHNT and CDR2 YYREEE (reference sequence). The junction had 5 bases not matched to a gene; V was cut back by 0 bases and J by 2 bases. CDR3 length equals 16 residues. The CDR3, as DNA: TGTGCCAGCAGCTTGGCAAGCGGGGGCATCACAGATACGCAGTATTTT. Translation gives CASSLASGGITDTQYF.

The rearrangement links TRBV30 to TRBJ2-7; D gene unclear. With 4 bases removed from V and 1 base from J, the gap between germline ends came to 11 bases. The CDR3 covers 13 residues. Germline V gene sequence: CDR1 GTSNPN, CDR2 SVGIG (reference sequence). The CDR3 loop reads CAWNEAISYEQYF. DNA of the CDR3: TGTGCCTGGAATGAGGCAATTTCCTACGAGCAGTACTTC.

V is TRBV7-9 and J is TRBJ1-2, with D uncertain. From germline, CDR1 is SEHNR and CDR2 FQNEAQ (reference sequence). Between the trimmed V and J ends, which lost 2 bases and 2 bases, there was a span of 9 bases. The CDR3 has 14 amino acids. In DNA form, the CDR3 reads TGTGCCAGCAGCTTAATCGACTGGAACTATGGCTACACCTTC. This encodes CASSLIDWNYGYTF.

This clone was detected only once. The chain combines TRBV10-3 with TRBJ1-3; D unresolved. V was clipped by 10 bases and J by 0 bases, with 19 bases between them. Per the germline V gene, CDR1 is ENHRY and CDR2 is SYGVKD. The CDR3 is 16 residues long. The CDR3 coding sequence is TGTGCCACCCTGGTCTTTTCTCTCTCCTCTGGAAACACCATATATTTT. Translated, it gives CATLVFSLSSGNTIYF.

The V and J genes are TRBV7-9 and TRBJ1-5; D is unresolved. From germline, CDR1 is SEHNR and CDR2 FQNEAQ (reference sequence). The V gene lost 7 bases and the J gene lost 5 bases, with 15 bases spanning the gap. The CDR3 length is 14 residues. The CDR3: CASTQEGWDQPQHF. CDR3 bases: TGTGCCAGCACCCAAGAAGGGTGGGATCAGCCCCAGCATTTT. The whole variable domain, remainder taken from reference TRBV7-9 and TRBJ1-5, is DTGVSQNPRHKITKRGQNVTFRCDPISEHNRLYWYRQTLGQGPEFLTYFQNEAQLEKSRLLSDRFSAERPKGSFSTLEIQRTEQGDSAMYLCASTQEGWDQPQHFGDGTRLSIL.

There are many counts of this clone. This same CDR3 is encoded by further DNA sequences in the sample. The rearrangement links TRBV7-9 to TRBJ1-5, with 7 bases identical to TRBD1. After removal of 1 base from V and 3 bases from J, the junction contained 3 bases not matched to a gene. Per germline, CDR1 SEHNR and CDR2 FQNEAQ (reference sequence). This CDR3 region has 15 residues. The CDR3 region is CASSLGGQDNQPQHF. DNA of the CDR3: TGTGCCAGCAGCTTAGGAGGACAGGACAATCAGCCCCAGCATTTT.

The chain employs TRBV28 and TRBJ1-5, with 9 bases lining up with TRBD1. Trimming removed 8 bases from V and 5 bases from J; junction bases left unmatched: 25. CDR1 is MDHEN, CDR2 SYDVKM, per germline. This CDR3 is 20 amino acids long. The CDR3 region has the DNA TGTGCCAGCTCTATTATTCCAGGGGGGGGACCGGGACAGGGTTATCAGCCCCAGCATTTT. It specifies CASSIIPGGGPGQGYQPQHF.

This chain uses TRBV7-8 with TRBJ2-3; D gene uncertain. V lost 6 bases and J 0 bases, leaving 13 bases between the germline ends. The germline V gene encodes CDR1 SGHVS and CDR2 FQNEAQ. CDR3 length: 15 residues. For the CDR3, the DNA is TGTGCCAGCAGATACTCGGCCTCTAGCACAGATACGCAGTATTTT. Protein: CASRYSASSTDTQYF. Based on the CDR3 plus reference TRBV7-8 and TRBJ2-3, the full variable domain is GAGVSQSPRYKVAKRGQDVALRCDPISGHVSLFWYQQALGQGPEFLTYFQNEAQLDKSGLPSDRFFAERPEGSVSTLKIQRTQQEDSAVYLCASRYSASSTDTQYFGPGTRLTVL.

This chain links TRBV4-1 with TRBJ2-7; no clear D gene. The V and J ends lost 0 bases and 5 bases respectively, with 8 bases between them. Per the germline V gene, CDR1 is MGHRA and CDR2 is YSYEKL. CDR3 size: 13 residues. CDR3 protein: CASSQDSSNEQYF. The CDR3 nucleotides read TGCGCCAGCAGCCAAGACTCATCCAACGAGCAGTACTTC.

The chain employs TRBV4-2 and TRBJ2-6; the match to TRBD2 covers 10 bases. V gave up 3 bases and J gave up 3 bases; unmatched junction bases: 14. The CDR3 has 20 amino acids. Germline assignment: CDR1 LGHNA and CDR2 YNFKEQ. The CDR3 sequence: CASSQVPGLAGEYGANVLTF. The CDR3 region has the DNA TGTGCCAGCAGCCAGGTCCCAGGGCTAGCGGGAGAGTATGGGGCCAACGTCCTGACTTTC.

In regard to this clone: The CDR3 carries no conserved terminal phenylalanine or tryptophan, so it likely arises from a read error. The limits of the CDR3 on the DNA are not certain, so only TCRdb's listed CDR3 is given. V is TRBV6-1 and J is TRBJ2-7; whether TRBD1, the table's D call, matches the DNA was not checked. Germline CDR1 and CDR2: MNHNS and SASEGT. From its first to its last residue, the CDR3 has 13 amino acids. This CDR3 reads CASSDTPGQSPSI.

This clone was found a few times. This chain joins TRBV6-5 and TRBJ1-2; D is undetermined. V shed 0 bases and J shed 8 bases, with 7 bases lying between them. Germline lookup yields CDR1 MNHEY and CDR2 SVGAGI. This CDR3 spans 12 amino acids. CDR3 sequence: CASSYSGTGYTF. The CDR3 DNA sequence: TGTGCCAGCAGTTACTCGGGCACGGGCTACACCTTC.

The V call is TRBV28, the J call TRBJ2-1; tentative D call: TRBD2 (7 bases). The CDR3 is 16 amino acids. Between the trimmed V and J ends, which lost 6 bases and 4 bases, there was a span of 19 bases. Germline-derived CDR1 and CDR2 are MDHEN and SYDVKM. This CDR3 is CASSSRSAGAYNEQFF. DNA for the CDR3: TGTGCCAGCAGCAGCCGGTCGGCGGGGGCGTACAATGAGCAGTTCTTC.

The chain joins TRBV9 to TRBJ2-5; the match to TRBD2 covers 7 bases. This CDR3 comprises 14 residues. CDR1 is SGDLS and CDR2 is YYNGEE in the germline V gene. After removal of 1 base from V and 0 bases from J, the junction contained 0 bases not matched to a gene. CDR3 sequence: CASSVLADQETQYF. DNA of the CDR3: TGTGCCAGCAGCGTACTAGCGGACCAAGAGACCCAGTACTTC.

The chain recombines TRBV4-1 with TRBJ2-3; TRBD1 agrees at 7 bases. The germline gives CDR1 MGHRA, CDR2 YSYEKL. The V and J ends lost 2 bases and 4 bases, in that order; junction bases with no gene match: 3. This CDR3 is 14 amino acids long. The DNA for the CDR3 is TGCGCCAGCAGCCAAAGACAGGGCCCAGATACGCAGTATTTT. Encoded protein: CASSQRQGPDTQYF.

This chain connects TRBV28 to TRBJ1-5; D possibly corresponds to TRBD1 (5 bases). Germline V gene data show CDR1 as MDHEN and CDR2 as SYDVKM. V was pared by 5 bases and J by 2 bases, with 19 bases between. The CDR3 length is 17 residues. Here the CDR3 DNA reads TGTGCCAGCAGTCCACTACATATAGGGGCGGGCAATCAGCCCCAGCATTTT. This sequence encodes CASSPLHIGAGNQPQHF.

The table lists this clone with a few counts. V and J are TRBV5-6 and TRBJ1-3, with no clear D. V lost 0 bases and J 4 bases, leaving 14 bases between the germline ends. CDR1 SGHDT and CDR2 YYEEEE come from the germline V gene. This CDR3 has 16 amino acids. CDR3: CASSLGGEVGGNTIYF. CDR3 in DNA: TGTGCCAGCAGCTTGGGCGGGGAGGTAGGAGGAAACACCATATATTTT.

This chain uses TRBV7-2 with TRBJ2-7, with TRBD2 matching 10 bases. Unmatched junction bases numbered 3, after V lost 4 bases and J lost 3 bases. Germline CDR1 is SGHTA and CDR2 is FQGNSA. CDR3 length: 14 residues. The CDR3 loop reads CASSYGLAVYEQYF. The CDR3 DNA follows: TGTGCCAGCAGCTATGGACTAGCGGTCTACGAGCAGTACTTC.